This TCR beta chain was found in a study of sequential checkpoint blockade in melanoma. Germline CDR1 is MNHEY and CDR2 is SVGAGI. V shed 6 bases and J 4 bases; nucleotides not matched to a gene: 9. The CDR3 loop spans 15 amino acids. The repertoire was sequenced with immunoSEQ multiplex PCR; TCRdb's copy has only in-frame clones and lacks some. The repertoire holds fewer than 40,000 clones, with about 88% as singletons. Treatment of the sample: randomized to nivolumab then ipilimumab (arm A) or the reverse (arm B). This sequence joins TRBV6-5 and TRBJ2-1; 7 bases agree with TRBD2. The TCR originated in a human donor with melanoma. Sequences were derived from CD8+ T cells sorted from blood (inferred from file names), sampled from a patient given nivolumab and ipilimumab in sequence. CDR3 loop: CASRTSRQFYNEQFF. CDR3 bases: TGTGCCAGCAGGACTAGCCGCCAGTTTTACAATGAGCAGTTCTTC.